This TCR beta chain was sequenced for a study of T cell responses to AZD1222 COVID-19 vaccine. On this clone: What it recognizes is unknown.

This CDR3 spans 16 amino acids. Trimming cost V 4 bases and J 5 bases, with 21 bases left between them. Germline V lookup: CDR1 SGHRS, CDR2 YFSETQ. Study-wide findings and caveats: With dominance at 160-218 and 743-854, vaccine-associated CD4 TCRs spanned spike.

Clones were read by immunoSEQ multiplex PCR, and TCRdb kept only the in-frame ones, dropping some. The table records over 100,000 clones, 93% of them present only once. This sample comprised peripheral blood, obtained on day 0 of AZD1222 vaccination. The chain has TRBV5-1 and TRBJ1-1; no firm D call. This receptor was obtained from an adult in good health. The DNA for the CDR3 is TGCGCCAGCAGCCTTTTGCCTGAGGGTGCGAGGACTGAAGCTTTCTTT. Amino acid sequence: CASSLLPEGARTEAFF.